What follows are 18 T cell receptor beta chains derived from one specimen sequenced in a study of T cells in Graves' hyperthyroidism and ophthalmopathy. RNA transcripts provided the source from which TCR beta CDR3 regions were amplified. First-round RT-PCR with HTBI primers amplified the TCR CDR3 region. TCRdb recomputed calls from the multiplex PCR reads with MiXCR, one row per CDR3 protein. The sample lists hundreds of thousands of distinct CDR3 sequences; about 38% were seen once. Sequencing was done on a sample of blood. The receptors were gathered from a young man with Graves' hyperthyroidism.

In regard to this clonotype: One end of the junction varies from germline; a read error may be responsible. The gene calls are TRBV25-1 and TRBJ1-1; perhaps TRBD1 as D (5 bases). Germline V gives CDR1 MGHDK, CDR2 SYGVNS. This CDR3 comprises 11 residues. This chain's CDR3 is CTSDWDAEAFF. Written as DNA, the CDR3 is TGTACCAGCGACTGGGACGCTGAAGCTTTCTTT.

V and J are TRBV14 and TRBJ2-7, with 9 bases lining up with TRBD1. The CDR3 runs to 14 residues. Germline V lookup: CDR1 SGHDN, CDR2 FVKESK. With V trimmed by 6 bases and J by 5 bases, 8 bases remained unmatched. DNA of the CDR3: TGTGCCAGCAGGTCCTCCGGGACAGGGAACGAGCAGTACTTC. Protein: CASRSSGTGNEQYF.

This clonotype was seen repeatedly, ten times or more. The chain couples TRBV6-5 to TRBJ2-5, with D unclear. The germline V and J ends were trimmed by 6 bases and 5 bases, with 16 bases remaining between them. CDR3 length: 14 amino acids. Germline loops: CDR1 MNHEY, CDR2 SVGAGI. The CDR3 is CASRPGPMWETQYF. The CDR3 coding sequence is TGTGCCAGCAGACCCGGACCGATGTGGGAGACCCAGTACTTC.

Only one count was recorded for this clonotype. This may come from a read error, since a much larger clone is one base off. Given the absence of the conserved phenylalanine or tryptophan at the CDR3 end, a read error is likely. The chain links TRBV10-3 to TRBJ2-7, with D perhaps assigned TRBD1 or TRBD2 (5 bases each). The CDR3 sequence is 10 residues long. Between the trimmed V and J ends, which lost 8 bases and 6 bases, there was a span of 8 bases. Germline-derived CDR1 and CDR2 are ENHRY and SYGVKD. CDR3 protein: CAIGGSEQYL. The CDR3 coding sequence is TGTGCCATCGGGGGATCCGAGCAGTACCTC.

This clonotype was recorded at least ten times. The rearrangement uses TRBV15 and TRBJ1-5; possible D gene TRBD1, 5 bases. Germline CDR1 and CDR2: LNHNV and YYDKDF (reference sequence). The CDR3 covers 13 residues. V lost 9 bases, J lost 11 bases, and 20 bases lay in between. The CDR3 loop is CATVEAGGRAQHF. The CDR3 region has the DNA TGTGCCACGGTTGAGGCTGGGGGTAGAGCCCAGCATTTT.

The chain recombines TRBV5-4 with TRBJ1-3, with a weak D call TRBD1 (6 bases). Germline V CDR1 and CDR2: SGHNT, YYREEE (reference sequence). The CDR3 is 14 amino acids. V dropped 4 bases and J dropped 4 bases, with 12 bases sitting between them. CDR3 loop: CASSQTGKGNTIYF. CDR3 bases: TGTGCCAGCAGCCAGACAGGCAAGGGAAACACCATATATTTT.

This sequence joins TRBV7-9 and TRBJ2-7; no clear D gene. The CDR3 has 13 amino acids. Between the trimmed V and J ends, which lost 5 bases and 3 bases, there was a span of 11 bases. Germline loops: CDR1 SEHNR, CDR2 FQNEAQ (reference sequence). The CDR3 spells CASSQDLNYEQYF. The CDR3 DNA is TGTGCCAGCAGCCAAGATTTGAACTACGAGCAGTACTTC. Full variable domain (outside the CDR3, taken from reference TRBV7-9 and TRBJ2-7): DTGVSQNPRHKITKRGQNVTFRCDPISEHNRLYWYRQTLGQGPEFLTYFQNEAQLEKSRLLSDRFSAERPKGSFSTLEIQRTEQGDSAMYLCASSQDLNYEQYFGPGTRLTVT.

The V call is TRBV5-1, the J call TRBJ2-7; TRBD2 aligns across 15 bases. CDR3 length: 15 amino acids. Germline V CDR1 and CDR2: SGHRS, YFSETQ. V was clipped by 4 bases and J by 7 bases; unmatched bases: 6. CDR3 bases: TGCGCCAGCAGCGGACTAGCGGGAGGGCCAGGGGAGCAGTACTTC. The encoded protein is CASSGLAGGPGEQYF.

Worth noting for this clonotype: It is likely a read error, because the conserved phenylalanine at the end of the CDR3 is missing. It is unclear where the CDR3 begins or ends on the DNA, so no DNA is shown, and the CDR3 is as TCRdb lists it. This chain joins TRBV5-1 and TRBJ2-7. Germline lookup yields CDR1 SGHRS and CDR2 YFSETQ. The CDR3 adds up to 8 amino acids, both ends counted. This CDR3 is CASSFGPT.

A few counts support this clonotype. The V and J genes are TRBV4-3 and TRBJ1-6; D perhaps matches TRBD1 (6 bases). The CDR3 spans 16 residues. CDR1 and CDR2 (germline): LGHNA, YSLEER. Trimming removed 0 bases from V and 7 bases from J, with 13 bases in between. DNA for the CDR3: TGCGCCAGCAGCCAAGATCCAGGGGCAGGGAATTCACCCCTCCACTTT. Protein sequence: CASSQDPGAGNSPLHF.

In its sample, this clonotype was seen a few times. The V call is TRBV5-1, the J call TRBJ2-3; possible D gene TRBD2, 5 bases. There are 14 residues in the CDR3. Trimming pared 2 bases from V and 2 bases from J, leaving 9 bases between. From germline, CDR1 is SGHRS and CDR2 YFSETQ. The CDR3 region is CASSFERPTDTQYF. The CDR3 DNA reads as TGCGCCAGCAGCTTTGAGCGGCCCACAGATACGCAGTATTTT.

At least ten counts were recorded for this clonotype. The chain recombines TRBV12-3 or TRBV12-4 with TRBJ1-5; a weak D match, TRBD1 (6 bases). V lost 5 bases and J lost 5, with 10 bases in between. The CDR3 is 13 residues long. CDR3 bases: TGTGCCAGCAGTCCAGGGGCCGATCAGCCCCAGCATTTT. It specifies CASSPGADQPQHF.

This clonotype was seen at least ten times. This sequence joins TRBV9 and TRBJ2-2; 8 positions match TRBD2. Germline V gene data show CDR1 as SGDLS and CDR2 as YYNGEE. V was clipped by 7 bases and J by 5 bases; unmatched bases: 4. The CDR3 covers 13 residues. CDR3 residues: CASEVAGTGELFF. In DNA, the CDR3 is TGTGCCAGCGAAGTAGCGGGGACCGGGGAGCTGTTTTTT.

J is TRBJ2-1 and V is TRBV4-1; TRBD2 aligns across 7 bases. Germline loops: CDR1 MGHRA, CDR2 YSYEKL. This CDR3 is built from 15 residues. With 3 bases clipped from V and 3 bases from J, the junction kept 5 bases outside the gene matches. CDR3 loop: CASSHTAGLYNEQFF. In nucleotides, the CDR3 is TGCGCCAGCAGCCACACAGCGGGGCTCTACAATGAGCAGTTCTTC.

In this sample, this clonotype turned up many times. The genes are TRBV2 and TRBJ1-3; 8 bases line up with TRBD1. CDR1 and CDR2 from the germline V gene are SNHLY and FYNNEI. The CDR3 has 14 amino acids. V was clipped by 4 bases and J by 10 bases; unmatched bases: 9. CDR3 nucleotides: TGTGCCAGCAGTGGAACTGGGACAGGAGGTACCATATATTTT. Translating gives CASSGTGTGGTIYF.

This clonotype was counted only a few times. The V and J genes are TRBV9 and TRBJ1-1, with a possible D match to TRBD1 (6 bases). Deletions cut 0 bases from V and 1 base from J, with 10 bases between. CDR3 length: 15 amino acids. Per the germline V gene, CDR1 is SGDLS and CDR2 is YYNGEE. This CDR3 reads CASSVEGVGNTEAFF. CDR3 bases: TGTGCCAGCAGCGTAGAGGGGGTTGGGAACACTGAAGCTTTCTTT. Drawing the rest from reference TRBV9 and TRBJ1-1, the complete variable domain is DSGVTQTPKHLITATGQRVTLRCSPRSGDLSVYWYQQSLDQGLQFLIQYYNGEERAKGNILERFSAQQFPDLHSELNLSSLELGDSALYFCASSVEGVGNTEAFFGQGTRLTVV.

This clonotype was seen repeatedly, ten times or more. This chain joins TRBV7-6 and TRBJ2-5; 10 positions match TRBD2. Germline loops: CDR1 SGHVS, CDR2 FNYEAQ. The CDR3 is 14 amino acids. Unmatched junction bases numbered 4, after V lost 5 bases and J lost 4 bases. CDR3: CASSPTSGAETQYF. CDR3 sequence (DNA): TGTGCCAGCAGCCCCACTAGCGGGGCAGAGACCCAGTACTTC.

Concerning this clonotype: One base away lies a much larger clone, so this may be a sequencing read error. The chain has TRBV20-1 and TRBJ1-1; 7 nucleotides line up with TRBD1. This CDR3 has 13 residues. Germline V gene lookup returns CDR1 DFQATT and CDR2 SNEGSKA (reference sequence). J gave up 1 base and V 5 bases, and 4 bases lay outside the gene matches. The CDR3 region has the DNA TGCAGTGCTGGCGGACAGGCGAACACTGAAGCTTTCTTT. It codes for CSAGGQANTEAFF.